This T cell receptor beta chain is from a study of T cells in localized non-small cell lung cancer. General study results and limits: Because only a single region of the tumor was sequenced, heterogeneity remains possible. Adjacent lung held a median 57 of the top 100 tumor clones.

Ten or more counts support this clone. The antigen is unknown. Other DNA sequences of this sample code for an identical CDR3. Method: immunoSEQ multiplex PCR; TCRdb's copy keeps in-frame clones and lacks some. The sample carries more than 45,000 clones, roughly 83% recorded once. The TCR sequence derives from a man aged 40-75 years with stage III lung adenocarcinoma. The sequencing used peripheral blood mononuclear cells, collected before any cancer treatment.

The CDR3 sequence is CASAGLTDTQYF. DNA of the CDR3: TGTGCCAGCGCTGGGCTCACAGATACGCAGTATTTT. J is TRBJ2-3 and V is TRBV9; the D is unclear. CDR1 and CDR2 (germline): SGDLS, YYNGEE. Trimming shortened V by 7 bases and J by 2 bases, and 8 bases separated the two germline ends. This CDR3 is built from 12 residues.